These 10 T cell receptor beta chains originate from one sample sequenced in a study of CD8 T cells in Susac syndrome. Random-hexamer reverse transcription was applied to roughly 0.5 to 1 ug RNA. TCRdb itself ran the immunoSEQ multiplex PCR reads through MiXCR, one entry per CDR3 protein. Of hundreds of thousands of distinct CDR3 sequences in the sample, about 95% were seen once. Material: CD4+ T cells from PBMCs. The source of these receptors is a human donor with multiple sclerosis.

The V gene is TRBV28, the J gene TRBJ1-5, with a weak D call TRBD1 (6 bases). The V and J ends lost 6 bases and 0 bases respectively, with 12 bases between them. Germline V gene lookup returns CDR1 MDHEN and CDR2 SYDVKM. The CDR3 is 15 residues long. This chain's CDR3 is CASSRTAYSNQPQHF. DNA for the CDR3: TGTGCCAGCAGCAGGACAGCCTATAGCAATCAGCCCCAGCATTTT.

J is TRBJ2-5 and V is TRBV2; a weak D match, TRBD1 (6 bases). V lost 7 bases, J lost 5 bases, and 11 bases lay in between. Germline loops: CDR1 SNHLY, CDR2 FYNNEI. The CDR3 has 12 residues. The CDR3 region is CASIRGSETQYF. For the CDR3, the DNA is TGTGCCAGCATCAGGGGCAGCGAGACCCAGTACTTC.

Regarding this clonotype: The junction and the germline gene differ at one end; a read error may be behind it. The V gene is TRBV20-1, the J gene TRBJ1-2; D is uncertain. The CDR3 consists of 15 residues. From germline, CDR1 is DFQATT and CDR2 SNEGSKA (reference sequence). The CDR3 nucleotides are TGCAGTGCTCGAGATCCCAAGGAGAGGGACTATGGCTACACCTTC. This gives the protein CSARDPKERDYGYTF.

V gene TRBV29-1 combines with J gene TRBJ2-1; no firm D call. This CDR3 is 12 amino acids long. Trimming removed 4 bases from V and 2 bases from J, with 6 bases in between. Germline-derived CDR1 and CDR2 are SQVTM and ANQGSEA. The CDR3 sequence: CSVASTYNEQFF. The CDR3, as DNA: TGCAGCGTTGCGTCGACCTACAATGAGCAGTTCTTC.

This chain links TRBV11-2 with TRBJ2-5; D call uncertain. The CDR3 is 13 residues long. Trimming removed 0 bases at V and 14 bases at J, with 16 bases between. Germline CDR1 is SGHAT and CDR2 is FQNNGV. CDR3 coding DNA: TGTGCCAGCAGCTTAGATGGGTCGATTGTCGGCTACTTC. It codes for CASSLDGSIVGYF. Supplemented by reference TRBV11-2 and TRBJ2-5, the full variable domain reads EAGVAQSPRYKIIEKRQSVAFWCNPISGHATLYWYQQILGQGPKLLIQFQNNGVVDDSQLPKDRFSAERLKGVDSTLKIQPAKLEDSAVYLCASSLDGSIVGYFGPGTRLLVL.

The rearrangement uses TRBV3-1 and TRBJ2-5; 11 nucleotides align to TRBD2. Germline V gene data show CDR1 as LGHDT and CDR2 as YNNKEL (reference sequence). Trimming at V came to 1 base and at J to 5 bases, leaving 12 bases not matched to a gene. The CDR3 is made up of 18 amino acids. The CDR3 here is CASSQGLLAGASGETQYF. The DNA for the CDR3 is TGTGCCAGCAGCCAAGGGCTACTAGCGGGGGCGTCAGGGGAGACCCAGTACTTC.

The chain recombines TRBV24-1 with TRBJ2-3; D perhaps matches TRBD1 (5 bases). The CDR3 totals 13 residues. From germline, CDR1 is KGHDR and CDR2 SFDVKD. V dropped 7 bases and J dropped 4 bases, with 11 bases sitting between them. The CDR3 loop reads CATSRPGSDTQYF. The CDR3 nucleotides read TGTGCCACCAGCCGTCCAGGGTCAGATACGCAGTATTTT.

The rearrangement links TRBV7-9 to TRBJ2-2; D gene uncertain. The germline V and J ends were trimmed by 1 base and 6 bases, with 15 bases remaining between them. CDR1 and CDR2 from the germline V gene are SEHNR and FQNEAQ (reference sequence). The CDR3 covers 16 residues. CDR3 nucleotide sequence: TGTGCCAGCAGCTTAGAGCCCGGCATTCTTCCCGGGGAGCTGTTTTTT. Protein: CASSLEPGILPGELFF.

This chain uses TRBV29-1 with TRBJ1-1; TRBD1 matches at 7 bases. CDR1 SQVTM and CDR2 ANQGSEA come from the germline V gene. Germline trimming cut 7 bases from V and 6 bases from J; bases unmatched to any gene: 8. This CDR3 region has 12 residues. For the CDR3, the DNA is TGCAGCGGTGGGCGGCAGGGGGCTGAAGCTTTCTTT. It yields the protein CSGGRQGAEAFF.

This clonotype was seen just once. The V and J genes are TRBV5-1 and TRBJ2-2; TRBD1 or TRBD2 may be the D gene (5 bases each). The CDR3 is 15 amino acids. Trimming stripped 7 bases from V and 2 bases from J, with 15 bases between. Germline loops: CDR1 SGHRS, CDR2 YFSETQ. The CDR3 reads CASLTGPTNTGELFF. CDR3 nucleotide sequence: TGCGCCAGCCTAACGGGACCAACCAACACCGGGGAGCTGTTTTTT. Full variable domain (missing parts from reference TRBV5-1 and TRBJ2-2): KAGVTQTPRYLIKTRGQQVTLSCSPISGHRSVSWYQQTPGQGLQFLFEYFSETQRNKGNFPGRFSGRQFSNSRSEMNVSTLELGDSALYLCASLTGPTNTGELFFGEGSRLTVL.